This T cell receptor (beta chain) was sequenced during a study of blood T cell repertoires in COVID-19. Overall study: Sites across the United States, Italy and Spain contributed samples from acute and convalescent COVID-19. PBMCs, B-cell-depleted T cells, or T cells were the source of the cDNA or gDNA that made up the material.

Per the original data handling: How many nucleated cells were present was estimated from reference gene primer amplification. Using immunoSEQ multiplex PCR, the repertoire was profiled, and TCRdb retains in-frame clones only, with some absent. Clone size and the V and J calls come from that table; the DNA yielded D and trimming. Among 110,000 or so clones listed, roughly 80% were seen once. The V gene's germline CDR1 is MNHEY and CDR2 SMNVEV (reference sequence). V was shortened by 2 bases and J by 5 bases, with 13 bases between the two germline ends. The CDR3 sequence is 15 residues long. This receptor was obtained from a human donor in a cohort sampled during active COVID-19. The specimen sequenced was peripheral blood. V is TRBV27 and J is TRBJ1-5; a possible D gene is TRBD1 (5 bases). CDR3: CASSLAGISHQPQHF. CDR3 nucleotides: TGTGCCAGCAGTTTAGCAGGGATATCACATCAGCCCCAGCATTTT.